This T cell receptor (beta chain) was captured by sequencing in a study of response to subunit inactivated influenza vaccine (dated by TCRdb to the late 2010s). Context from the whole study: Deep quantitative T cell receptor repertoire profiling was used in the study to track responses to a trivalent subunit inactivated influenza vaccine. Summary of the overall study and its limitations: The authors suggested that each seasonal influenza vaccination may recruit only a limited number of new T cells.

This clonotype has more than one count but fewer than ten. Its antigen is not yet known. No base-level quality is on record; no much larger clone is a single base apart. Library creation used RT-PCR. Sequenced on an Illumina HiSeq 2500. In TCRdb, the public reads were trimmed at Q25 with fastp and aligned with MiXCR, with productive beta chains retained. One record per CDR3 amino acid sequence lists the most common genes and DNA. The sample has 800,000 to 1,000,000 distinct CDR3 sequences on record, about 20% of them singletons. 9.5% to 13% of the sample goes to the ten largest clones. From cysteine to phenylalanine, the CDR3 is 14 amino acids long. Only CDR3 DNA remains: 42 bases, in frame from the first base. The germline V gene encodes CDR1 SGHTA and CDR2 FQGNSA. V is shortened by 3 bases, J by 3 bases, and the region joining them spans 12 bases.

This material consisted of PBMCs from blood, taken less than 6 days after vaccination. The chain was built from TRBV7-2 and TRBJ2-7, with the D gene not clear enough to name. This clonotype was sampled from a man aged 50-59 years who received an inactivated influenza vaccine. Donor details come from another sample of the same person, matched by shared clones. The CDR3 is CASSFFGVNYEQYF. The sequence in DNA is TGTGCCAGCAGCTTCTTTGGGGTCAACTACGAGCAGTACTTC.